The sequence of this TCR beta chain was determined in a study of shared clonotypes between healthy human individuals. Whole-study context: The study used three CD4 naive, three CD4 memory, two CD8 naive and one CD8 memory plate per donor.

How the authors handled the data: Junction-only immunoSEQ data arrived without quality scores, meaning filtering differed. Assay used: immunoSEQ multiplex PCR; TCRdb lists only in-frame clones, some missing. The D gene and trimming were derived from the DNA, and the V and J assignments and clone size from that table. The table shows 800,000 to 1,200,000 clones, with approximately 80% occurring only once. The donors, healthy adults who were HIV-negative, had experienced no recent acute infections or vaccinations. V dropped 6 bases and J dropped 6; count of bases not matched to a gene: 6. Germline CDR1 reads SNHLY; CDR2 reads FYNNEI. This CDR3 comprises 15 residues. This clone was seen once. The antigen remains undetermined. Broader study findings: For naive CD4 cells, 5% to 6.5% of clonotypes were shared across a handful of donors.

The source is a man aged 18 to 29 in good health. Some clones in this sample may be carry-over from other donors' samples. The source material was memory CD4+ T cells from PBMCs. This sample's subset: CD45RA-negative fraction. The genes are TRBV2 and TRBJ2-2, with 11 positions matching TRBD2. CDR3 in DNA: TGTGCCAGCAGGGTGACTAGCGGGACTCCCGGGGAGCTGTTTTTT. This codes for CASRVTSGTPGELFF.